Listed below are T cell receptor beta chains from one sample, sequenced in a study of shared clonotypes between healthy human individuals. Here immunoSEQ multiplex PCR was the method, and the copy in TCRdb shows in-frame clones only, minus some. The sample holds about 600,000 clones, about 96% seen once. The sample comprised naive CD4+ T cells sorted from blood. The receptors stem from a woman aged 25 to 39 in good health. The CDR3 runs from the conserved cysteine through the conserved F or W. D genes are given only for firm matches. For some rows the clone size is stated as once, few or many, or as a class when expanded; others skip it.

v_call: TRBV14; j_call: TRBJ2-7; d_call: TRBD2; clone_size: .; cdr3_aa: CASSQVAGGSEEQYF; cdr3_nt: TGTGCCAGCAGCCAAGTAGCGGGAGGAAGCGAGGAGCAGTACTTC
v_call: TRBV6-6; j_call: TRBJ2-7; d_call: .; clone_size: .; cdr3_aa: CASSSKGRGYEQYF; cdr3_nt: TGTGCCAGCAGTTCGAAAGGACGGGGCTACGAGCAGTACTTC
v_call: TRBV5-1; j_call: TRBJ2-7; d_call: TRBD1; clone_size: .; cdr3_aa: CASSLTETGHREQYF; cdr3_nt: TGCGCCAGCAGCTTGACCGAGACAGGGCATCGGGAGCAGTACTTC
v_call: TRBV6-4; j_call: TRBJ1-1; d_call: TRBD1; clone_size: once; cdr3_aa: CASSVQGDTEAFF; cdr3_nt: TGTGCCAGCAGTGTACAGGGGGACACTGAAGCTTTCTTT
v_call: TRBV25-1; j_call: TRBJ1-4; d_call: .; clone_size: .; cdr3_aa: CASSEGTTRGEKLFF; cdr3_nt: TGTGCCAGCAGTGAGGGGACAACGCGGGGTGAAAAACTGTTTTTT
v_call: TRBV5-4; j_call: TRBJ1-1; d_call: .; clone_size: once; cdr3_aa: CASSLGGYILNTEAFF; cdr3_nt: TGTGCCAGCAGCTTGGGTGGTTATATCTTGAACACTGAAGCTTTCTTT
v_call: TRBV5-1; j_call: TRBJ1-4; d_call: .; clone_size: .; cdr3_aa: CASSLAGQIGEKLFF; cdr3_nt: TGCGCCAGCAGCTTGGCGGGGCAGATTGGCGAAAAACTGTTTTTT
v_call: TRBV18; j_call: TRBJ2-1; d_call: .; clone_size: .; cdr3_aa: CASWGGHVDEQFF; cdr3_nt: TGTGCCAGTTGGGGGGGGCACGTCGATGAGCAGTTCTTC
v_call: TRBV5-1; j_call: TRBJ2-7; d_call: .; clone_size: .; cdr3_aa: CASSPQGGEQYF; cdr3_nt: TGCGCCAGCAGCCCACAGGGAGGCGAGCAGTACTTC
v_call: TRBV7-2; j_call: TRBJ2-5; d_call: .; clone_size: .; cdr3_aa: CASSPYQETQYF; cdr3_nt: TGTGCCAGCAGCCCATACCAAGAGACCCAGTACTTC
v_call: TRBV28; j_call: TRBJ2-5; d_call: TRBD1; clone_size: .; cdr3_aa: CASRSGTGQETQYF; cdr3_nt: TGTGCCAGCAGATCCGGGACAGGACAAGAGACCCAGTACTTC
v_call: TRBV2; j_call: TRBJ1-1; d_call: .; clone_size: .; cdr3_aa: CASSPNTMNTEAFF; cdr3_nt: TGTGCCAGCAGCCCCAACACCATGAACACTGAAGCTTTCTTT
v_call: TRBV6-1; j_call: TRBJ2-3; d_call: TRBD2; clone_size: .; cdr3_aa: CASRRIAGGTDTQYF; cdr3_nt: TGTGCCAGCAGGAGGATAGCGGGAGGCACAGATACGCAGTATTTT
v_call: TRBV28; j_call: TRBJ2-1; d_call: TRBD2; clone_size: .; cdr3_aa: CASSTSVHNEQFF; cdr3_nt: TGTGCCAGCAGCACTAGCGTCCACAATGAGCAGTTCTTC
v_call: TRBV10-3; j_call: TRBJ2-3; d_call: TRBD2; clone_size: .; cdr3_aa: CAIGTSGRGTDTQYF; cdr3_nt: TGTGCCATCGGCACTAGCGGGAGGGGGACAGATACGCAGTATTTT
v_call: TRBV28; j_call: TRBJ2-7; d_call: TRBD1; clone_size: .; cdr3_aa: CASSKTGGEQYF; cdr3_nt: TGTGCCAGCAGCAAGACAGGGGGCGAGCAGTACTTC
v_call: TRBV28; j_call: TRBJ2-4; d_call: .; clone_size: .; cdr3_aa: CASSLGATGGADIQYF; cdr3_nt: TGTGCCAGCAGTTTAGGGGCGACCGGGGGCGCGGACATTCAGTACTTC
v_call: TRBV11-2; j_call: TRBJ2-1; d_call: .; clone_size: once; cdr3_aa: CASSASRTVYNEQFF; cdr3_nt: TGTGCCAGCAGCGCTTCTCGGACAGTCTACAATGAGCAGTTCTTC
v_call: TRBV28; j_call: TRBJ2-7; d_call: .; clone_size: .; cdr3_aa: CASSRERDEQYF; cdr3_nt: TGTGCCAGCAGTCGGGAGCGGGACGAGCAGTACTTC
v_call: TRBV25-1; j_call: TRBJ2-7; d_call: .; clone_size: .; cdr3_aa: CASSPSTPYEQYF; cdr3_nt: TGTGCCAGCAGTCCCTCGACACCCTACGAGCAGTACTTC
v_call: TRBV6-1; j_call: TRBJ1-1; d_call: TRBD1; clone_size: .; cdr3_aa: CASSRDRGLTEAFF; cdr3_nt: TGTGCCAGCAGTCGGGACAGGGGGCTTACTGAAGCTTTCTTT
v_call: TRBV6-5; j_call: TRBJ1-4; d_call: TRBD1; clone_size: .; cdr3_aa: CASSSGQGGEKLFF; cdr3_nt: TGTGCCAGCAGTTCGGGACAGGGAGGAGAAAAACTGTTTTTT
v_call: TRBV2; j_call: TRBJ2-1; d_call: .; clone_size: .; cdr3_aa: CASRGTETSYNEQFF; cdr3_nt: TGTGCCAGCAGAGGGACGGAAACCTCCTACAATGAGCAGTTCTTC
v_call: TRBV28; j_call: TRBJ2-7; d_call: TRBD1; clone_size: .; cdr3_aa: CASRPYGQGAYEQYF; cdr3_nt: TGTGCCAGCAGGCCGTACGGACAGGGGGCTTACGAGCAGTACTTC
v_call: TRBV29-1; j_call: TRBJ2-3; d_call: .; clone_size: .; cdr3_aa: CSVGGRGSSTDTQYF; cdr3_nt: TGCAGCGTTGGGGGCAGGGGATCTAGCACAGATACGCAGTATTTT
v_call: TRBV7-2; j_call: TRBJ2-5; d_call: TRBD2; clone_size: .; cdr3_aa: CASSARLAGYQETQYF; cdr3_nt: TGTGCCAGCAGCGCCCGACTAGCGGGGTACCAAGAGACCCAGTACTTC
v_call: TRBV11-3; j_call: TRBJ2-1; d_call: TRBD2; clone_size: .; cdr3_aa: CASSQGTSEYNEQFF; cdr3_nt: TGTGCCAGCAGTCAAGGGACTAGCGAATATAATGAGCAGTTCTTC
v_call: TRBV18; j_call: TRBJ2-3; d_call: TRBD2; clone_size: .; cdr3_aa: CASSLGLAGEEGRRTDTQYF; cdr3_nt: TGTGCCAGCTCACTCGGACTAGCGGGAGAAGAGGGAAGAAGGACAGATACGCAGTATTTT
v_call: TRBV5-1; j_call: TRBJ2-5; d_call: TRBD2; clone_size: .; cdr3_aa: CASSLGLAGRQETQYF; cdr3_nt: TGCGCCAGCAGCTTGGGGTTAGCGGGACGTCAAGAGACCCAGTACTTC
v_call: TRBV6-1; j_call: TRBJ2-2; d_call: TRBD2; clone_size: .; cdr3_aa: CARGRGGDNTGELFF; cdr3_nt: TGTGCCAGGGGGAGGGGAGGGGACAACACCGGGGAGCTGTTTTTT
v_call: TRBV5-5; j_call: TRBJ2-5; d_call: TRBD2; clone_size: .; cdr3_aa: CASSFSGRALETQYF; cdr3_nt: TGTGCCAGCAGCTTTAGCGGGAGGGCCTTAGAGACCCAGTACTTC
v_call: TRBV6-1; j_call: TRBJ1-4; d_call: .; clone_size: .; cdr3_aa: CASRGGGPTGKLFF; cdr3_nt: TGTGCCAGCAGGGGAGGAGGGCCCACGGGGAAACTGTTTTTT
v_call: TRBV7-2; j_call: TRBJ2-2; d_call: TRBD2; clone_size: .; cdr3_aa: CASSFLAGTNTGELFF; cdr3_nt: TGTGCCAGCAGCTTCCTAGCGGGAACGAACACCGGGGAGCTGTTTTTT
v_call: TRBV9; j_call: TRBJ2-7; d_call: TRBD1; clone_size: few; cdr3_aa: CASSVVGTDHEQYF; cdr3_nt: TGTGCCAGCAGCGTAGTGGGGACAGACCACGAGCAGTACTTC
v_call: TRBV6-6; j_call: TRBJ2-1; d_call: .; clone_size: .; cdr3_aa: CASSYPGLDEQFF; cdr3_nt: TGTGCCAGCAGTTACCCGGGGTTGGATGAGCAGTTCTTC
v_call: TRBV28; j_call: TRBJ2-7; d_call: .; clone_size: .; cdr3_aa: CASSPQGGREVYEQYF; cdr3_nt: TGTGCCAGCAGTCCCCAGGGGGGGCGGGAGGTCTACGAGCAGTACTTC
v_call: TRBV27; j_call: TRBJ2-2; d_call: .; clone_size: .; cdr3_aa: CASSFWGDHTGELFF; cdr3_nt: TGTGCCAGCAGTTTCTGGGGGGACCACACCGGGGAGCTGTTTTTT
v_call: TRBV6-5; j_call: TRBJ2-3; d_call: .; clone_size: .; cdr3_aa: CASRRDATDTQYF; cdr3_nt: TGTGCCAGCAGGCGGGATGCCACAGATACGCAGTATTTT
v_call: TRBV28; j_call: TRBJ1-2; d_call: TRBD1; clone_size: .; cdr3_aa: CASSLFPQQGARYGYTF; cdr3_nt: TGTGCCAGCAGTTTATTTCCTCAGCAGGGGGCTAGGTATGGCTACACCTTC
v_call: TRBV28; j_call: TRBJ2-2; d_call: .; clone_size: .; cdr3_aa: CASSLLTGLAGGELFF; cdr3_nt: TGTGCCAGCAGTCTTCTGACAGGCCTCGCGGGCGGGGAGCTGTTTTTT
v_call: TRBV28; j_call: TRBJ1-4; d_call: .; clone_size: .; cdr3_aa: CASSLTGSNEKLFF; cdr3_nt: TGTGCCAGCAGTTTGACAGGATCCAATGAAAAACTGTTTTTT
v_call: TRBV6-5; j_call: TRBJ2-7; d_call: .; clone_size: .; cdr3_aa: CASSRIYGTYEQYF; cdr3_nt: TGTGCCAGCAGCCGGATCTACGGAACCTACGAGCAGTACTTC
v_call: TRBV10-1; j_call: TRBJ2-7; d_call: .; clone_size: .; cdr3_aa: CASSEDSGIGLYF; cdr3_nt: TGCGCCAGCAGTGAGGACAGTGGAATCGGGCTTTACTTC
v_call: TRBV10-1; j_call: TRBJ2-7; d_call: .; clone_size: .; cdr3_aa: CAIGNGNYEQYF; cdr3_nt: TGTGCCATCGGAAACGGAAACTACGAGCAGTACTTC
v_call: TRBV7-2; j_call: TRBJ1-3; d_call: .; clone_size: .; cdr3_aa: CASSNTAFSGNTIYF; cdr3_nt: TGTGCCAGCAGCAATACAGCGTTCTCTGGAAACACCATATATTTT
v_call: TRBV7-2; j_call: TRBJ2-3; d_call: TRBD2; clone_size: .; cdr3_aa: CASSIGFGTSDADTQYF; cdr3_nt: TGTGCCAGCAGCATAGGATTCGGGACTAGCGATGCAGATACGCAGTATTTT
v_call: TRBV18; j_call: TRBJ2-3; d_call: TRBD2; clone_size: once; cdr3_aa: CASSPALGRAGTDTQYF; cdr3_nt: TGTGCCAGCTCACCAGCTCTTGGGAGGGCCGGCACAGATACGCAGTATTTT